The 3 T cell receptor beta chains in this list originate from one sample, sequenced in a study of blood T cell repertoires in COVID-19. Clones were sequenced by immunoSEQ multiplex PCR, and TCRdb holds only the in-frame ones, with some missing. There are around 110,000 clones in the sample; 90% occur only once, and roughly 1.9% lies in the top ten. What was sequenced was peripheral blood. Receptors originate from a human donor with active COVID-19. The donor label of this sample is uncertain.

This clone was found once. The chain joins TRBV5-1 to TRBJ1-2; weak D call: TRBD1 (6 bases). V lost 4 bases to trimming and J lost 2 bases, with 15 bases between them. Germline CDR1 reads SGHRS; CDR2 reads YFSETQ. The CDR3 spans 15 residues. CDR3 amino acids: CASSPGVGTNYGYTF. Here the CDR3 DNA reads TGCGCCAGCAGCCCTGGGGTGGGGACAAACTATGGCTACACCTTC.

The chain combines TRBV2 with TRBJ2-5, with no clear D. V lost 4 bases to trimming and J lost 3 bases, with 9 bases between them. Germline CDR1 reads SNHLY; CDR2 reads FYNNEI. This CDR3 spans 13 amino acids. In DNA, the CDR3 is TGTGCCAGCAGTGGCCACAGTAAAGAGACCCAGTACTTC. Translation: CASSGHSKETQYF.

The J gene is TRBJ1-5, the V gene TRBV27; TRBD1 matches 7 bases. This CDR3 has 14 residues. Unmatched junction bases numbered 11, after V lost 6 bases and J lost 9 bases. From germline, CDR1 is MNHEY and CDR2 SMNVEV (reference sequence). CDR3 sequence (DNA): TGTGCCAGCAGGTCCTCGGGACAGTATCGGCCCCAGCATTTT. Protein product: CASRSSGQYRPQHF.